This is a list of T cell receptor beta chains from one sample in a study of cytomegalovirus exposure and HLA in healthy donors. Repertoires were generated with immunoSEQ multiplex PCR, while TCRdb's copy carries only in-frame clones and drops some. The sample lists about 120,000 clones, over 65% occurring once. Sequences were obtained from PBMCs. These receptors all stem from a female donor in good health and CMV-seronegative. CDR3s include the opening cysteine and the closing phenylalanine or tryptophan. Each record gives: D gene, clone size, J gene, V gene, CDR3 DNA, CDR3 protein. D genes are given only for firm matches. Size is omitted from some rows. Given values are once, few, many or a class for expanded clones.

>.|.|TRBJ2-5|TRBV6-1
TGTGCCAGCAGTAGGAGTCCCGGAGAGACCCAGTACTTC
CASSRSPGETQYF
>TRBD2|.|TRBJ2-1|TRBV6-1
TGTGCCAGCAGTGAAGCGGAGGCGGGGGGACACAATGAGCAGTTCTTC
CASSEAEAGGHNEQFF
>.|.|TRBJ1-2|TRBV7-9
TGTGCCAGCAGCTTCGAGACTAACTATGGCTACACCTTC
CASSFETNYGYTF
>.|.|TRBJ1-4|TRBV30
TGTGCCTGGAAACCCGCTCGGGAGGCAACTAATGAAAAACTGTTTTTT
CAWKPAREATNEKLFF
>TRBD1|.|TRBJ2-7|TRBV2
TGTGCCAGCAGTGATAGAGGGACAGGGGCTGGGGAGCAGTACTTC
CASSDRGTGAGEQYF
>TRBD1|.|TRBJ1-2|TRBV5-4
TGTGCCAGCAGCTTGGGGGGGGCGGACAGGACTAAAGGCTACACCTTC
CASSLGGADRTKGYTF
>.|.|TRBJ1-2|TRBV5-6
TGTGCCAGCAGCTCTGACGGGGATGGCTACACCTTC
CASSSDGDGYTF
>.|.|TRBJ2-7|TRBV4-3
TGCGCCAGCAGCCAAGGGGTGGGATGGGGGGACTACGAGCAGTACTTC
CASSQGVGWGDYEQYF
>.|once|TRBJ1-3|TRBV30
TGTGCCTGGTCCACCGGGGTATCAAACACCATATATTTT
CAWSTGVSNTIYF
>.|.|TRBJ2-7|TRBV19
TGTGCCAGTAGTATAGTTTCGACAGTCACCTCCTACGAGCAGTACTTC
CASSIVSTVTSYEQYF
>.|.|TRBJ1-2|TRBV7-9
TGTGCCAGCAGCTTTACCGGGACTGAATATGGCTACACCTTC
CASSFTGTEYGYTF